One and the same sample provided the 24 T cell receptor beta chains below, sequenced in a study of CD8+ T cells in alopecia areata. Following extraction, RNA underwent reverse transcription to cDNA, which served as the sequencing template. Produced via immunoSEQ multiplex PCR; TCRdb's table is partial and in-frame only. The sample carries 140,000 to 150,000 clones, roughly 46% recorded once. The sample in question was CD4+ T cells sorted from blood, obtained at week 0. The receptor source for this set is a human donor with alopecia areata.

J is TRBJ1-1 and V is TRBV5-1, with no clear D. In germline, CDR1 is SGHRS, CDR2 YFSETQ. The germline V and J ends were trimmed by 4 bases and 2 bases, with 9 bases remaining between them. CDR3 size: 13 residues. CDR3 in amino acids: CASSNLGNTEAFF. Written as DNA, the CDR3 is TGCGCCAGCAGCAATTTGGGAAACACTGAAGCTTTCTTT.

The V call is TRBV27, the J call TRBJ2-6; 12 bases are shared with TRBD1. CDR1 MNHEY and CDR2 SMNVEV come from the germline V gene (reference sequence). The trim removed 9 bases at V and 3 bases at J, leaving 9 bases unmatched. This CDR3 is 17 amino acids long. The CDR3 coding sequence is TGTGCCAGGACCCCGGGACAGGGGGCTCTTGGGGCCAACGTCCTGACTTTC. This encodes CARTPGQGALGANVLTF.

V and J are TRBV29-1 and TRBJ2-1; D is undetermined. CDR3 length: 11 amino acids. Trimming removed 0 bases at V and 8 bases at J, with 5 bases between. Germline values: CDR1 SQVTM, CDR2 ANQGSEA. The DNA of the CDR3 is TGCAGCGTTGAAGAGCAATATGAGCAGTTCTTC. Its translation: CSVEEQYEQFF.

This clone was seen more than once but under ten times. V and J are TRBV25-1 and TRBJ2-7, with a weak D call TRBD1 (6 bases). There are 13 residues in the CDR3. Germline V CDR1 and CDR2: MGHDK, SYGVNS. V lost 5 bases and J 7 bases, leaving 15 bases between the germline ends. CDR3 region: CASSSRPGAEQYF. CDR3 DNA: TGTGCCAGCAGTAGCAGGCCAGGGGCGGAGCAGTACTTC.

The chain combines TRBV30 with TRBJ2-1; D not certain. The CDR3 consists of 16 residues. In germline, CDR1 is GTSNPN, CDR2 SVGIG (reference sequence). The V end was cut by 4 bases, the J end by 0 bases, with 16 bases between. For the CDR3, the DNA is TGTGCCTGGACTAGACCGCCTCCCAGCTCCTACAATGAGCAGTTCTTC. It encodes CAWTRPPPSSYNEQFF.

The chain employs TRBV29-1 and TRBJ1-1; D not certain. This CDR3 is built from 12 residues. Germline loops: CDR1 SQVTM, CDR2 ANQGSEA. The V end lost 6 bases, the J end lost 2 bases, and 10 bases lay between the germline ends. This chain's CDR3 is CSVKGHNTEAFF. Written as DNA, the CDR3 is TGCAGCGTAAAGGGCCACAACACTGAAGCTTTCTTT.

The rearrangement uses TRBV18 and TRBJ2-5; D could derive from TRBD1 or TRBD2 (6 bases each). CDR3 length: 16 residues. Between the trimmed V and J ends, which lost 0 bases and 5 bases, there was a span of 16 bases. Germline V lookup: CDR1 KGHSH, CDR2 LQKENI. The CDR3 region is CASSPPSGGGFETQYF. CDR3 DNA: TGTGCCAGCTCACCACCGTCCGGGGGCGGTTTTGAGACCCAGTACTTC.

The rearrangement uses TRBV7-9 and TRBJ1-1, with 8 positions matching TRBD1. Germline CDR1 reads SEHNR; CDR2 reads FQNEAQ (reference sequence). V gave up 5 bases and J gave up 1 base; unmatched junction bases: 9. The CDR3 consists of 16 residues. The chain's CDR3 is CASSPFGQGGNTEAFF. CDR3 coding DNA: TGTGCCAGCAGCCCATTCGGACAGGGAGGGAACACTGAAGCTTTCTTT.

The V gene is TRBV11-2, the J gene TRBJ2-5; no definite D call. Germline V CDR1 and CDR2: SGHAT, FQNNGV. The CDR3 length is 14 residues. With 2 bases removed from V and 5 bases from J, the gap between germline ends came to 12 bases. CDR3 DNA sequence: TGTGCCAGCAGCTTATTGGTCCAAGGGGAGACCCAGTACTTC. Encoded protein: CASSLLVQGETQYF. Variable domain in full (rest from reference TRBV11-2 and TRBJ2-5): EAGVAQSPRYKIIEKRQSVAFWCNPISGHATLYWYQQILGQGPKLLIQFQNNGVVDDSQLPKDRFSAERLKGVDSTLKIQPAKLEDSAVYLCASSLLVQGETQYFGPGTRLLVL.

This clone was picked up a small number of times. This rearrangement joins TRBV29-1 to TRBJ2-5, with D perhaps TRBD1 (6 bases). V lost 3 bases to trimming and J lost 2 bases, with 16 bases between them. The CDR3 spans 15 residues. CDR1 SQVTM and CDR2 ANQGSEA come from the germline V gene. The CDR3: CSVDSQGPGQETQYF. The CDR3 DNA is TGCAGCGTTGACTCCCAGGGGCCAGGTCAAGAGACCCAGTACTTC.

This clone was detected only once. The V and J genes are TRBV23-1 and TRBJ2-7, with 10 bases identical to TRBD1. TRBV23-1 is assigned to the ORF class and has an uncertain function. CDR3 length: 14 residues. The V segment lost 4 bases and the J segment 6 bases; nucleotides outside the gene matches: 6. CDR3 nucleotides: TGCGCCAGCAGTCCCCCGGGACAGGGGAGCGAGCAGTACTTC. This sequence encodes CASSPPGQGSEQYF.

The chain joins TRBV2 to TRBJ2-1; D not certain. V lost 6 bases, J lost 5 bases, and 8 bases lay in between. Germline lookup yields CDR1 SNHLY and CDR2 FYNNEI. This CDR3 is built from 12 residues. CDR3 protein: CASSEMNNEQFF. CDR3 sequence (DNA): TGTGCCAGCAGCGAGATGAACAATGAGCAGTTCTTC.

This clone has only a few counts. The chain combines TRBV27 with TRBJ2-1; D may correspond to TRBD1 or TRBD2 (5 bases each). Germline V lookup: CDR1 MNHEY, CDR2 SMNVEV (reference sequence). V lost 10 bases, J lost 0 bases, and 13 bases lay in between. CDR3 length equals 14 residues. The CDR3 sequence: CAINWGTSYNEQFF. The CDR3, as DNA: TGTGCCATTAACTGGGGGACCTCCTACAATGAGCAGTTCTTC.

The V call is TRBV6-6, the J call TRBJ1-2; D gene uncertain. Trimming shortened V by 2 bases and J by 7 bases, and 8 bases separated the two germline ends. The CDR3 contains 12 residues. Germline V gene lookup returns CDR1 MNHNY and CDR2 SVGAGI (reference sequence). The CDR3 nucleotides read TGTGCCAGCAGTTACAACATAGCTGGCTACACCTTC. It is translated as CASSYNIAGYTF.

This clone was seen a few times. V usage is TRBV30 and J usage is TRBJ1-5; D not resolved. V lost 1 base, J lost 0 bases, and 10 bases lay in between. Germline CDR1 GTSNPN, CDR2 SVGIG (reference sequence). The CDR3 covers 15 residues. CDR3 DNA sequence: TGTGCCTGGAGTGCGGGGTCGTCTAGCAATCAGCCCCAGCATTTT. Translation gives CAWSAGSSSNQPQHF.

The CDR3 region is CASSWTGAENTEAFF. The DNA for the CDR3 is TGCGCCAGCAGCTGGACAGGGGCGGAGAACACTGAAGCTTTCTTT. This sequence joins TRBV5-1 and TRBJ1-1; 9 bases fit TRBD1. This CDR3 is 15 amino acids long. CDR1 is SGHRS, CDR2 YFSETQ, per germline. J gave up 1 base and V 3 bases, and 4 bases lay outside the gene matches.

V is TRBV29-1 and J is TRBJ2-7, with D perhaps matching TRBD1 or TRBD2 (5 bases each). Germline CDR1 and CDR2: SQVTM and ANQGSEA. V lost 2 bases and J lost 6, with 11 bases in between. The CDR3 sequence is 12 residues long. CDR3 sequence reads: CSVERGAGEQYF. In nucleotides, the CDR3 is TGCAGCGTTGAAAGGGGCGCGGGCGAGCAGTACTTC.

This chain uses TRBV30 with TRBJ2-2; 11 nucleotides line up with TRBD2. After removal of 8 bases from V and 4 bases from J, the junction contained 6 bases not matched to a gene. The CDR3 consists of 14 residues. Per germline, CDR1 GTSNPN and CDR2 SVGIG (reference sequence). In nucleotides, the CDR3 is TGTGCCCGGGCTAGCGGGAGGATCACCGGGGAGCTGTTTTTT. Translating gives CARASGRITGELFF.

V usage is TRBV29-1 and J usage is TRBJ2-5, with D perhaps TRBD1 or TRBD2 (5 bases each). The CDR3 contains 14 residues. V shed 5 bases and J shed 5 bases, with 18 bases lying between them. Germline CDR1 SQVTM, CDR2 ANQGSEA. For the CDR3, the DNA is TGCAGCGTTAAGGGTATGAGAGGGGACGAGACCCAGTACTTC. The encoded protein is CSVKGMRGDETQYF.

The rearrangement links TRBV7-2 to TRBJ2-2, with a weak D call TRBD1 (6 bases). The germline V gene encodes CDR1 SGHTA and CDR2 FQGNSA. The CDR3 is 14 amino acids. V lost 6 bases and J 4 bases, leaving 12 bases between the germline ends. DNA of the CDR3: TGTGCCAGCAGTCCCGGACAGCTCACCGGGGAGCTGTTTTTT. Translating it yields CASSPGQLTGELFF.

This clone was seen only once. The rearrangement joins TRBV9 to TRBJ2-2, with D possibly being TRBD2 (6 bases). Looked up from germline, CDR1 is SGDLS and CDR2 is YYNGEE. CDR3 length equals 15 residues. The V end was cut by 5 bases, the J end by 1 base, with 12 bases between. CDR3 region: CASRVGLGNTGELFF. The DNA of the CDR3 is TGTGCCAGCAGAGTGGGACTTGGGAACACCGGGGAGCTGTTTTTT.

This chain uses TRBV18 with TRBJ2-2; D remains ambiguous. V was clipped by 3 bases and J by 5 bases, with 7 bases between them. In germline, CDR1 is KGHSH, CDR2 LQKENI. The CDR3 runs to 13 residues. CDR3 sequence (DNA): TGTGCCAGCTCACCGACCGCAACCGGGGAGCTGTTTTTT. Amino acid sequence: CASSPTATGELFF.

This chain connects TRBV30 to TRBJ2-2, with D perhaps TRBD2 (5 bases). The V gene's germline CDR1 is GTSNPN and CDR2 SVGIG (reference sequence). The CDR3 spans 12 residues. V dropped 1 base and J dropped 6 bases, with 6 bases sitting between them. The CDR3 is CAWSDGAGELFF. CDR3 nucleotide sequence: TGTGCCTGGAGTGACGGGGCCGGGGAGCTGTTTTTT. The entire variable domain, with the rest obtained from reference TRBV30 and TRBJ2-2, is as follows: SQTIHQWPATLVQPVGSPLSLECTVEGTSNPNLYWYRQAAGRGLQLLFYSVGIGQISSEVPQNLSASRPQDRQFILSSKKLLLSDSGFYLCAWSDGAGELFFGEGSRLTVL.

In its sample, this clone was seen many times. The rearrangement joins TRBV5-4 to TRBJ2-5, with TRBD1 matching over 7 bases. J gave up 3 bases and V 2 bases, and 4 bases lay outside the gene matches. The CDR3 totals 14 residues. Germline assignment: CDR1 SGHNT and CDR2 YYREEE (reference sequence). CDR3: CASSLRQGKETQYF. CDR3 nucleotide sequence: TGTGCCAGCAGCTTACGACAGGGAAAAGAGACCCAGTACTTC.